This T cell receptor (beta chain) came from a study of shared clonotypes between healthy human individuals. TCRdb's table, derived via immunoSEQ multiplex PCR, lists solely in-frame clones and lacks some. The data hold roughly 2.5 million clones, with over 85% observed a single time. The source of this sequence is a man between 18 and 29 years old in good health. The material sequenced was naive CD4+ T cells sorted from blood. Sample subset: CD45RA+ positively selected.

CDR3 residues: CASSGPGTSYGYTF. CDR3 sequence (DNA): TGTGCCAGCAGTGGCCCAGGGACGTCCTATGGCTACACCTTC. V is TRBV6-1 and J is TRBJ1-2; possible D gene TRBD1, 5 bases. The CDR3 length is 14 residues. Germline V gene sequence: CDR1 MNHNS, CDR2 SASEGT. The V gene lost 4 bases and the J gene lost 4 bases, with 13 bases spanning the gap.